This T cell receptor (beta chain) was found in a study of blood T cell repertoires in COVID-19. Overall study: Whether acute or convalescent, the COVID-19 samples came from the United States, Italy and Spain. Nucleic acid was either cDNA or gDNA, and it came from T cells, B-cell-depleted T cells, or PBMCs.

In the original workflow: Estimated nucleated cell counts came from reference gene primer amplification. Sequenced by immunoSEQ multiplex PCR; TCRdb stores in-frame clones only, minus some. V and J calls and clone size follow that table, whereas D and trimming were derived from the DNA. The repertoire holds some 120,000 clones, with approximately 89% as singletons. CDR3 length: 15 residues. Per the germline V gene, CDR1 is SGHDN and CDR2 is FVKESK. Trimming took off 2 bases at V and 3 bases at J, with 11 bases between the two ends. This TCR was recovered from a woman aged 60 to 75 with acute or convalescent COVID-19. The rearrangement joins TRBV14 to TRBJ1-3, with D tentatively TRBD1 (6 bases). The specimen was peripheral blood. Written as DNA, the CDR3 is TGTGCCAGCAGCCAACTGGGGGCATATGGAAACACCATATATTTT. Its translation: CASSQLGAYGNTIYF.